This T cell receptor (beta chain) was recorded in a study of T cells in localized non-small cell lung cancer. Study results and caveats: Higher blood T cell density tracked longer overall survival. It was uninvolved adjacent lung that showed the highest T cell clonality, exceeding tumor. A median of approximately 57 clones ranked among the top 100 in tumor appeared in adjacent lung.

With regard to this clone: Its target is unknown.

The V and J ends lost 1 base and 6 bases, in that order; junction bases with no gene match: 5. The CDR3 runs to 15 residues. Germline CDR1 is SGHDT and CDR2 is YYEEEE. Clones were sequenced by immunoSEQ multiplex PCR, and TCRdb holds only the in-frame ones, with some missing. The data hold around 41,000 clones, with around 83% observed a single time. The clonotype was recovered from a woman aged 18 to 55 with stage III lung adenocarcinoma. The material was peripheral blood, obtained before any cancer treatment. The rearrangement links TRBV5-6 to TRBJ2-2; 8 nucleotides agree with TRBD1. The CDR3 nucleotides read TGTGCCAGCAGCTTGTTAGGACAGGGTGCCGGGGAGCTGTTTTTT. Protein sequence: CASSLLGQGAGELFF.